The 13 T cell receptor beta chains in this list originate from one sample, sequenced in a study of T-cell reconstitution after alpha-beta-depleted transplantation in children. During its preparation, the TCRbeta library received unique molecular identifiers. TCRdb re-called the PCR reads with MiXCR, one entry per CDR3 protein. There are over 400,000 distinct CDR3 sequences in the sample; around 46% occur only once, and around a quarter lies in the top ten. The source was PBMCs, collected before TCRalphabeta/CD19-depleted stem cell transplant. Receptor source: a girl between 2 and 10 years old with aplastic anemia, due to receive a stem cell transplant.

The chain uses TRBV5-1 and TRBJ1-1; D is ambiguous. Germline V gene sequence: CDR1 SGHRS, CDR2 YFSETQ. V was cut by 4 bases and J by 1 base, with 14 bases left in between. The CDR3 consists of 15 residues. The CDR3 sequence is CASSAPDRSNTEAFF. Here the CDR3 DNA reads TGCGCCAGCAGCGCTCCTGACCGCTCGAACACTGAAGCTTTCTTT.

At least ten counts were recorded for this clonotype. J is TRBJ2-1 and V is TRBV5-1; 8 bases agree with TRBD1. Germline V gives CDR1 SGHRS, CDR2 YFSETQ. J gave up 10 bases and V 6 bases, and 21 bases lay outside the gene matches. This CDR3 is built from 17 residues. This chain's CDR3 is CASTNQGRQGTGREQFF. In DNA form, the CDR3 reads TGCGCCAGCACCAACCAAGGGAGACAGGGGACGGGGAGAGAGCAGTTCTTC.

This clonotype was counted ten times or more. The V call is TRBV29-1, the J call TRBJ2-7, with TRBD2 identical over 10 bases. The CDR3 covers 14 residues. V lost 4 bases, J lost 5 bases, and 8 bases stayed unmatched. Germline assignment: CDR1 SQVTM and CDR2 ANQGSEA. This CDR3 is CSVGRSSGRHEQYF. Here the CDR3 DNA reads TGCAGCGTTGGGCGGTCTAGCGGGAGACACGAGCAGTACTTC.

The CDR3, as DNA: TGCAGTGCCGGGCGGCGGCGCTACGAGCAGTACTTC. Protein product: CSAGRRRYEQYF. This chain joins TRBV20-1 and TRBJ2-7; D is undetermined. CDR3 length equals 12 residues. The germline CDR1 and CDR2 sequences are DFQATT and SNEGSKA (reference sequence). The V gene lost 6 bases and the J gene lost 3 bases, with 12 bases spanning the gap.

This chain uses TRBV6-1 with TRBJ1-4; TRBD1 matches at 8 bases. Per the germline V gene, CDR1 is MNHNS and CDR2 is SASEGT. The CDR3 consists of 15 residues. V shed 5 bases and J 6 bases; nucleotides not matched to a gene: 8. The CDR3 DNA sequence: TGTGCCAGCAGTCGCGGCAGGGGGCAGGATGAAAAACTGTTTTTT. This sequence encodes CASSRGRGQDEKLFF.

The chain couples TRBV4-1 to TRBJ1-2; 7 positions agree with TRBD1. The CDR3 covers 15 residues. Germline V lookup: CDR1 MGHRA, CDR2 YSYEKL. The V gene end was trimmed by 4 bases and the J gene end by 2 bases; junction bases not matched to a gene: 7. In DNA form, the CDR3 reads TGCGCCAGCAGCCCCGGGACAGCGATAAACTATGGCTACACCTTC. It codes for CASSPGTAINYGYTF.

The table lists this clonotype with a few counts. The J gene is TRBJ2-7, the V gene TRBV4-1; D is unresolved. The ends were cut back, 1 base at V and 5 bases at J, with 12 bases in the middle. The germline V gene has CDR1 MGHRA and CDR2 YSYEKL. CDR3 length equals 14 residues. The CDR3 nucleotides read TGCGCCAGCAGCCAAGCCAGGCCCGGCCACGAGCAGTACTTC. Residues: CASSQARPGHEQYF.

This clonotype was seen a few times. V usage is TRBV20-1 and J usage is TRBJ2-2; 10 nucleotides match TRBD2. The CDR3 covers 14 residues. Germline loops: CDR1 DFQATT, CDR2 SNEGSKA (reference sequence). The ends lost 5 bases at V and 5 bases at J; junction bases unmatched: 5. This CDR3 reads CSALAGDGTGELFF. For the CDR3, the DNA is TGCAGTGCTCTAGCGGGAGACGGTACCGGGGAGCTGTTTTTT.

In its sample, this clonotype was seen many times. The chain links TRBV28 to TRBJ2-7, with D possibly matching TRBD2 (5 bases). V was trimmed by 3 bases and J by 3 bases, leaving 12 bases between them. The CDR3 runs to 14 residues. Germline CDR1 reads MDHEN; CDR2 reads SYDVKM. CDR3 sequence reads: CASSFLAGVYEQYF. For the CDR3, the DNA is TGTGCCAGCAGTTTCCTTGCGGGCGTCTACGAGCAGTACTTC.

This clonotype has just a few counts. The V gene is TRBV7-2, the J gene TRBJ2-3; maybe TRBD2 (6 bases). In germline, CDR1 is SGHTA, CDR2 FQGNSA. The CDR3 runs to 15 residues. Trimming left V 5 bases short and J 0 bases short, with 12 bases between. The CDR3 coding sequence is TGTGCCAGCAGCCCGGACTACCTCAGCACAGATACGCAGTATTTT. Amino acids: CASSPDYLSTDTQYF.

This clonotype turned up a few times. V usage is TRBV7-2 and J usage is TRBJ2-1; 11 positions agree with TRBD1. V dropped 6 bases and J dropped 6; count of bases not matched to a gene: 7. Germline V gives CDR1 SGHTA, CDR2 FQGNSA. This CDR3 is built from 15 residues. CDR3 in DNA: TGTGCCAGCAGTCCTGGGACAGGGGGTTTCAATGAGCAGTTCTTC. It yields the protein CASSPGTGGFNEQFF.

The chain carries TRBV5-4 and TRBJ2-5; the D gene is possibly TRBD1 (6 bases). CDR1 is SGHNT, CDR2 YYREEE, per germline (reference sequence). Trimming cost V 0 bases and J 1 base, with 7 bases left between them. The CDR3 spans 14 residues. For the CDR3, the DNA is TGTGCCAGCAGCTTGGAGGACAGCCAAGAGACCCAGTACTTC. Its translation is CASSLEDSQETQYF.

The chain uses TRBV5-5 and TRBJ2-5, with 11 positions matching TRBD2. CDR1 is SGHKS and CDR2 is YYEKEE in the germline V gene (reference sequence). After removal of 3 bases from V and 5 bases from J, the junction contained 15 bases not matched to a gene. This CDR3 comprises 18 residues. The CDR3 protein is CASSSTSGRRPSWETQYF. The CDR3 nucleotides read TGTGCCAGCAGCTCAACTAGCGGGAGACGTCCTTCCTGGGAGACCCAGTACTTC.